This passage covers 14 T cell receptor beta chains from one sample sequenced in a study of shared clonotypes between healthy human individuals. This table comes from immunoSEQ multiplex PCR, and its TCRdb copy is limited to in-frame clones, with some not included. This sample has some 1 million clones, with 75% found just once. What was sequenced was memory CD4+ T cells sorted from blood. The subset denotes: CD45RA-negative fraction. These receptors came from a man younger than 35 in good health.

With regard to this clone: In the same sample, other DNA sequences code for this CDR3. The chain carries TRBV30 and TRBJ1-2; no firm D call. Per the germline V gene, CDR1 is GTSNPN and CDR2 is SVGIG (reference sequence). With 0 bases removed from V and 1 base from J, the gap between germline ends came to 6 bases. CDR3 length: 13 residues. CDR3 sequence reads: CAWSVAGNYGYTF. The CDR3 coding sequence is TGTGCCTGGAGTGTCGCGGGTAACTATGGCTACACCTTC.

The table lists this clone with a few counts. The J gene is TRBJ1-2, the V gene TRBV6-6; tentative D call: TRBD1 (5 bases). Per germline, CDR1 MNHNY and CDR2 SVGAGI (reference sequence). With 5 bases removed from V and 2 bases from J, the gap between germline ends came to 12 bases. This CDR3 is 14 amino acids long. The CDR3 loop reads CASSRSGTNYGYTF. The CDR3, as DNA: TGTGCCAGCAGTCGCTCCGGGACGAACTATGGCTACACCTTC.

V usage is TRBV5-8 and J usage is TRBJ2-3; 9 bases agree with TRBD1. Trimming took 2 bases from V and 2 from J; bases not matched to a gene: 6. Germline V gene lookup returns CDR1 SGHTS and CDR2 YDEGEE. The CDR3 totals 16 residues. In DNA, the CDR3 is TGTGCCAGCAGCTTCGACAGGGGGTCTAACACAGATACGCAGTATTTT. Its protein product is CASSFDRGSNTDTQYF.

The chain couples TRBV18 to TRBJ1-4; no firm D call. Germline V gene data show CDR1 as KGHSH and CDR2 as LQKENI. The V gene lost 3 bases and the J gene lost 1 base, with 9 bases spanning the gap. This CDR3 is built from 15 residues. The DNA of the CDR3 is TGTGCCAGCTCACCCGCAGTATTAACTAATGAAAAACTGTTTTTT. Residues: CASSPAVLTNEKLFF.

The CDR3 DNA follows: TGTGCCAGCAGTGAGCCGTACGAGCAGTACTTC. Its protein product is CASSEPYEQYF. V is TRBV6-5 and J is TRBJ2-7; D is ambiguous. From germline, CDR1 is MNHEY and CDR2 SVGAGI. There are 11 residues in the CDR3. V was clipped by 5 bases and J by 4 bases, with 6 bases between them.

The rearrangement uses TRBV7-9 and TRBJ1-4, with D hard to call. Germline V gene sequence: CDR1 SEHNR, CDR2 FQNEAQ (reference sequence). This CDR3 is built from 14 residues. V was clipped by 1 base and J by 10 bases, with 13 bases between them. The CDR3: CASSLVVPEGKLFF. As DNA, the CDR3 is TGTGCCAGCAGCTTAGTGGTCCCCGAAGGAAAACTGTTTTTT.

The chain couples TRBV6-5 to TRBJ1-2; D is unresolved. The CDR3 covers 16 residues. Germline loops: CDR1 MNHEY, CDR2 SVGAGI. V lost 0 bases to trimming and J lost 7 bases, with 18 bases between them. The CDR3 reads CASSYSPGSFPGGYTF. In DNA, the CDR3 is TGTGCCAGCAGTTACTCCCCAGGTTCTTTCCCGGGTGGCTACACCTTC.

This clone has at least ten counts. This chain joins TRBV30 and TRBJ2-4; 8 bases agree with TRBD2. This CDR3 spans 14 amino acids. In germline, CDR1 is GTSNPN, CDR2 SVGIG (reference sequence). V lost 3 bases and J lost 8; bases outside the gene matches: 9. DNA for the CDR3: TGTGCCTGGAGGTCGGGGGGGCGTCAAGACATTCAGTACTTC. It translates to CAWRSGGRQDIQYF.

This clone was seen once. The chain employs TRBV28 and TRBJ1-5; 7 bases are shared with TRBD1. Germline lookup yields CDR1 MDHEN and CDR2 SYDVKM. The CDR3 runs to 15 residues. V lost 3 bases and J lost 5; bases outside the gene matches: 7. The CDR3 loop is CASSFTSTGHQPQHF. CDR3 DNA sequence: TGTGCCAGCAGTTTTACCTCGACAGGGCATCAGCCCCAGCATTTT.

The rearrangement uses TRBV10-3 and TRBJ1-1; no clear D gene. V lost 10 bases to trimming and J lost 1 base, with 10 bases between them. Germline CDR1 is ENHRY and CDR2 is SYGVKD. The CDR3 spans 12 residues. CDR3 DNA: TGTGCCACTTCCCTAGGGAACACTGAAGCTTTCTTT. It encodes CATSLGNTEAFF.

CDR3 coding DNA: TGTGCCAGTAGTGCGGGACAGGGTGCCTACAATGAGCAGTTCTTC. Encoded protein: CASSAGQGAYNEQFF. V usage is TRBV19 and J usage is TRBJ2-1; 9 nucleotides align to TRBD1. The J segment lost 2 bases and the V segment lost 5 bases, leaving 4 bases of the junction unmatched. Germline CDR1 LNHDA, CDR2 SQIVND (reference sequence). CDR3 size: 15 residues.

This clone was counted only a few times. The CDR3 DNA reads TGTGCCAGCAGCTCACAGGGTTTAACGCAGTATTTT. Its translation is CASSSQGLTQYF. This chain links TRBV5-4 with TRBJ2-3; TRBD1 might be the D (6 bases). CDR1 is SGHNT, CDR2 YYREEE, per germline (reference sequence). This CDR3 spans 12 amino acids. V was cut by 3 bases and J by 9 bases, with 11 bases left in between.

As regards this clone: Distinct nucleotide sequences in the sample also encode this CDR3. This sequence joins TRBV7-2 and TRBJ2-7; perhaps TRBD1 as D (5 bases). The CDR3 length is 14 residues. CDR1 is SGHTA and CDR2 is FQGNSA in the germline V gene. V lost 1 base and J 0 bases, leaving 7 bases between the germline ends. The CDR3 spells CASSLVQGSYEQYF. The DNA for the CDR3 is TGTGCCAGCAGCTTAGTTCAGGGCTCCTACGAGCAGTACTTC.

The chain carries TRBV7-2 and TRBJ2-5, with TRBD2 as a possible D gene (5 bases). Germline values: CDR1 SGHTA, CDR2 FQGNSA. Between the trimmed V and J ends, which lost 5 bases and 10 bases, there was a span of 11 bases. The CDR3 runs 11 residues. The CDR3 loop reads CASSSQRDQYF. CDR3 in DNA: TGTGCCAGCAGCAGCCAGAGGGACCAGTACTTC. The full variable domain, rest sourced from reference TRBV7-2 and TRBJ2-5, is GAGVSQSPSNKVTEKGKDVELRCDPISGHTALYWYRQSLGQGLEFLIYFQGNSAPDKSGLPSDRFSAERTGGSVSTLTIQRTQQEDSAVYLCASSSQRDQYFGPGTRLLVL.